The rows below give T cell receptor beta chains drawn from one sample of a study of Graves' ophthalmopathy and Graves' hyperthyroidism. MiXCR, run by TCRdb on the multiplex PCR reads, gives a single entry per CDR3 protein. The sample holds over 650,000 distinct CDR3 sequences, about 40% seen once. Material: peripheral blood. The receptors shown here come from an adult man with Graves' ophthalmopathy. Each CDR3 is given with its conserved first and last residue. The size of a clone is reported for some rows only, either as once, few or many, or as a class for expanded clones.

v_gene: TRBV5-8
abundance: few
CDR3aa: CASSLVWVDLSYEQYF

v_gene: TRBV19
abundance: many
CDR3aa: CASRRVAYTEAFF

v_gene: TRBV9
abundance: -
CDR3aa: CASSPQGAVGYGYTF

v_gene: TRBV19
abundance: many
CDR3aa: CASSIGLAVPGEQYF

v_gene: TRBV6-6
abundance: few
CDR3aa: CAIGAGSYMNTEAFF

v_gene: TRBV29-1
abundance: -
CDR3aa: CSFGDGNTEAFF

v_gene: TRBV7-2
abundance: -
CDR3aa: CASSKDSTVDEKLFF

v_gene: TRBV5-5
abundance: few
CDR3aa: CASSLTGTGGRGYTF

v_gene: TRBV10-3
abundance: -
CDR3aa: CANSEGEQPQHF

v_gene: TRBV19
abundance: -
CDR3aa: CASSFLAGDSSGANVLTF

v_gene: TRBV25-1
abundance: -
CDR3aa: CASSTGTGYSPLHF

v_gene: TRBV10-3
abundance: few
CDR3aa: CASSYSLQGTYTF

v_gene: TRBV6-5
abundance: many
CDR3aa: CASSYSGSDSPLHF

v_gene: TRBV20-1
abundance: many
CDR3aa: CSARPAAVATNEKLFF

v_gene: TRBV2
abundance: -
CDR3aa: CASSPSGGKFGTGELFF

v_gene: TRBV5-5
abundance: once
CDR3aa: CASSFPGLADNEQFF

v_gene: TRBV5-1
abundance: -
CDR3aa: CASSLEGPQPSGNTIYF

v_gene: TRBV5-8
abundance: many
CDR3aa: CASSRDSRNEKLFF

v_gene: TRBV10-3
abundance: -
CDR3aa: CAISEAQYF

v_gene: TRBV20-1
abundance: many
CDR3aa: CSASGTGNQPQHF

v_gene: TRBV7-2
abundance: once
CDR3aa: CASSTGQGTRGYTF

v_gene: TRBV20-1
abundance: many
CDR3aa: CSASLGDGNTIYF

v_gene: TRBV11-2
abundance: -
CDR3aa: CASSSLKGRTGELFF

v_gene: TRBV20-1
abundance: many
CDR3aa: CSARERTGITYEQYF

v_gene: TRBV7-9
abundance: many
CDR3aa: CASSSSGDWTYF

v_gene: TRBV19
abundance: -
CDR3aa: CASSIQGGGTEAFF

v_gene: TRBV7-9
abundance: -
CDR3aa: CASSLGTQEAQYF

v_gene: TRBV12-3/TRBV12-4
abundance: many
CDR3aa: CASSLSTDSGYTF

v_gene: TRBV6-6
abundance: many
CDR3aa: CANLSNQPQHF